This T cell receptor (beta chain) was captured in a study of blood T cell repertoires in COVID-19. As for the study in general: Sources were T cells, B-cell-depleted T cells, or PBMCs; the material itself was cDNA or gDNA.

Profiled with immunoSEQ multiplex PCR; TCRdb holds only in-frame clones, not every one. This table holds about 210,000 clones, about 82% found once. J lost 2 bases, V lost 5 bases, and 18 bases had no gene match. The CDR3 length is 21 residues. Germline V gene sequence: CDR1 MNHNY, CDR2 SVGAGI (reference sequence). Sequencing was done on a sample of peripheral blood. The sequence derives from a man aged 45-65 years with COVID-19, enrolled during active disease. This chain uses TRBV6-6 with TRBJ2-6; 10 nucleotides agree with TRBD1. CDR3 sequence: CASSPSWGGWGQGPGANVLTF. CDR3 nucleotide sequence: TGTGCCAGCAGTCCGAGCTGGGGAGGTTGGGGACAGGGGCCTGGGGCCAACGTCCTGACTTTC.